The 7 T cell receptor beta chains listed next were all sequenced from one sample in a study of siplizumab effects on memory and regulatory T cells. TCRdb's table, derived via immunoSEQ multiplex PCR, lists solely in-frame clones and lacks some. The sample has 80,000 to 130,000 clones, 94% seen once. The material sequenced was Tregs sorted from blood. Receptors were obtained from a human donor in good health.

This rearrangement joins TRBV28 to TRBJ1-2, with D maybe TRBD1 (5 bases). The CDR3 runs to 15 residues. Germline CDR1 reads MDHEN; CDR2 reads SYDVKM. Trimming left V 6 bases short and J 0 bases short, with 14 bases between. CDR3 protein: CASRWAGRTNYGYTF. CDR3 nucleotide sequence: TGTGCCAGCAGATGGGCAGGGAGGACTAACTATGGCTACACCTTC.

V gene TRBV2 combines with J gene TRBJ2-1; 9 bases are a match to TRBD2. CDR1 and CDR2 (germline): SNHLY, FYNNEI. V lost 6 bases, J lost 2 bases, and 5 bases stayed unmatched. There are 15 residues in the CDR3. Here the CDR3 reads CASRLAGVTYNEQFF. CDR3 DNA: TGTGCCAGCAGGTTAGCGGGAGTCACCTACAATGAGCAGTTCTTC.

The V call is TRBV15, the J call TRBJ1-2; D gene ambiguous. Between the trimmed V and J ends, which lost 0 bases and 4 bases, there was a span of 6 bases. This CDR3 is 13 amino acids long. From germline, CDR1 is LNHNV and CDR2 YYDKDF (reference sequence). In nucleotides, the CDR3 is TGTGCCACCAGCAGAGATAACCGCTATGGCTACACCTTC. Its protein product is CATSRDNRYGYTF.

This rearrangement joins TRBV11-1 to TRBJ2-7; possible D gene TRBD1, 6 bases. Germline-derived CDR1 and CDR2 are SGHAT and FQDESV (reference sequence). The CDR3 loop spans 14 amino acids. V lost 1 base to trimming and J lost 4 bases, with 11 bases between them. CDR3: CASSLDRDRYEQYF. The DNA for the CDR3 is TGTGCCAGCAGCTTAGACAGAGACAGGTACGAGCAGTACTTC.

The chain joins TRBV11-2 to TRBJ2-2; D unclear. The germline V and J ends were trimmed by 0 bases and 1 base, with 6 bases remaining between them. Germline V gene data show CDR1 as SGHAT and CDR2 as FQNNGV. The CDR3 length is 15 residues. CDR3 sequence (DNA): TGTGCCAGCAGCTTAGAACCGCTGAACACCGGGGAGCTGTTTTTT. Translated: CASSLEPLNTGELFF.

The rearrangement links TRBV7-6 to TRBJ2-2; D is possibly TRBD2 (6 bases). The CDR3 consists of 16 residues. The ends were cut back, 5 bases at V and 5 bases at J, with 18 bases in the middle. CDR1 is SGHVS and CDR2 is FNYEAQ in the germline V gene. The DNA for the CDR3 is TGTGCCAGCAGCGCACCATCGTCAGGGAGGACCGGGGAGCTGTTTTTT. As protein: CASSAPSSGRTGELFF.

The V and J genes are TRBV10-3 and TRBJ2-7; TRBD2 might be the D (5 bases). V was shortened by 11 bases and J by 3 bases, with 11 bases between the two germline ends. The CDR3 sequence is 11 residues long. Germline V lookup: CDR1 ENHRY, CDR2 SYGVKD. The CDR3 DNA is TGTGCCGTCCGGGGAGTCTACGAGCAGTACTTC. Translated: CAVRGVYEQYF.